This T cell receptor beta chain appears in the sequencing data of a study of OX40 agonist ivuxolimab in advanced cancers. The overall study: With ivuxolimab, an agonistic anti-OX40 (CD134) antibody, patients were treated. Three patients got partial responses; one had hepatocellular carcinoma and two had cutaneous melanoma. Findings and caveats of the study: Partial responders receiving 0.1-3.0 mg/kg showed among the lowest clonal expansion.

Produced via immunoSEQ multiplex PCR; TCRdb's table is partial and in-frame only. The table includes more than 50,000 clones, approximately 87% detected once. Points on this clone: The antigen is undetermined.

Germline V gene lookup returns CDR1 SQVTM and CDR2 ANQGSEA. The V end was cut by 4 bases, the J end by 3 bases, with 13 bases between. This CDR3 contains 13 residues. The receptor comes from an adult with an advanced solid tumor such as melanoma, head and neck, liver or kidney cancer. Source: CD4+ or CD8+ T cells sorted from blood, taken in a trial of the OX40 agonist ivuxolimab. V usage is TRBV29-1 and J usage is TRBJ2-7, with D possibly TRBD2 on 6 matching bases. The CDR3, as DNA: TGCAGCGTTGGGGGGGTCCTCCTCTACGAGCAGTACTTC. Amino acids: CSVGGVLLYEQYF.